This T cell receptor beta chain was identified in a study of cytomegalovirus exposure and HLA in healthy donors. Overall study context: Of some 400 genotyped donors, 65% to 85% clustered with self-reported Caucasian donors.

Details on this clone: The antigen remains undetermined.

Study-wide results and caveats: TCR beta sequences reportedly predicted most subjects' HLA-A and HLA-B alleles accurately.

PCR used 60 Vbeta primers and 13 Jbeta primers. The data were produced by immunoSEQ multiplex PCR, yet TCRdb's version contains in-frame clones alone and is incomplete. The sample has about 150,000 clones, about 80% seen once. The germline CDR1 and CDR2 sequences are SGHDT and YYEEEE. Trimming cost V 2 bases and J 5 bases, with 10 bases left between them. The CDR3 extends over 13 amino acids. The specimen was PBMCs. The TCR originated in a woman in her 40s in good health and CMV-seronegative. This rearrangement joins TRBV5-6 to TRBJ2-5, with D possibly matching TRBD1 (6 bases). CDR3 nucleotide sequence: TGTGCCAGCAGCTTTGACAGGAGGGAGACCCAGTACTTC. Translated: CASSFDRRETQYF.